The 8 T cell receptor beta chains in this list originate from one sample, sequenced in a study of blood T cell repertoires in COVID-19. Profiling relied on immunoSEQ multiplex PCR, and the TCRdb table lists in-frame clones only, not all of them. The table lists about 110,000 clones, around four fifths of them singletons. The specimen sequenced was peripheral blood. The receptor source for this set is an older woman with acute or convalescent COVID-19.

This chain connects TRBV3-1 (or the pseudogene TRBV3-2) to TRBJ1-2; D gene unclear. CDR1 and CDR2 from the germline V gene are LGHDT and YNNKEL (reference sequence). Between the trimmed V and J ends, which lost 6 bases and 1 base, there was a span of 6 bases. This CDR3 region has 12 residues. In nucleotides, the CDR3 is TGTGCCAGCAGGCACAGTAACTATGGCTACACCTTC. Its protein product is CASRHSNYGYTF.

This chain links TRBV28 with TRBJ1-4, with 8 positions matching TRBD1. The CDR3 sequence is 16 residues long. CDR1 MDHEN and CDR2 SYDVKM come from the germline V gene. With V trimmed by 6 bases and J by 12 bases, 18 bases remained unmatched. CDR3 coding DNA: TGTGCCAGCAGCCCTCAGGGGGCGCAGTTTCGTGTTGAACTGTTTTTT. Amino acids: CASSPQGAQFRVELFF. Variable domain in full (rest from reference TRBV28 and TRBJ1-4): DVKVTQSSRYLVKRTGEKVFLECVQDMDHENMFWYRQDPGLGLRLIYFSYDVKMKEKGDIPEGYSVSREKKERFSLILESASTNQTSMYLCASSPQGAQFRVELFFGSGTQLSVL.

The J gene is TRBJ1-4, the V gene TRBV18; 7 bases match TRBD1. The junction had 17 bases not matched to a gene; V was cut back by 3 bases and J by 7 bases. Germline V gene lookup returns CDR1 KGHSH and CDR2 LQKENI. This CDR3 is 18 amino acids long. The CDR3 DNA reads TGTGCCAGCTCACCTTCCCGACAGGGAGGTGGTGGACGTGAAAAACTGTTTTTT. Translated: CASSPSRQGGGGREKLFF.

The chain combines TRBV12-3 or TRBV12-4 with TRBJ2-7; 9 bases are a match to TRBD2. This CDR3 is 13 amino acids long. V lost 7 bases, J lost 3 bases, and 4 bases stayed unmatched. The CDR3 is CASTWTSVYEQYF. In DNA, the CDR3 is TGTGCCAGCACCTGGACTAGCGTCTACGAGCAGTACTTC.

The J gene is TRBJ2-7, the V gene TRBV7-8; 12 bases are a match to TRBD1. Unmatched junction bases numbered 4, after V lost 2 bases and J lost 5 bases. The CDR3 loop spans 15 amino acids. Germline CDR1 SGHVS, CDR2 FQNEAQ. The CDR3 coding sequence is TGTGCCAGCAGCTTAATCGGGACAGGGGGCCACGAGCAGTACTTC. This gives the protein CASSLIGTGGHEQYF.

The rearrangement links TRBV15 to TRBJ2-6; 9 positions agree with TRBD1. Germline V gives CDR1 LNHNV, CDR2 YYDKDF (reference sequence). Germline trimming cut 0 bases from V and 0 bases from J; bases unmatched to any gene: 6. This CDR3 is built from 19 residues. The CDR3 protein is CATSRDPGQGTSGANVLTF. In DNA, the CDR3 is TGTGCCACCAGCAGAGACCCGGGACAGGGCACCTCTGGGGCCAACGTCCTGACTTTC.

The chain employs TRBV4-3 and TRBJ2-1; possible D gene TRBD1, 6 bases. V was clipped by 1 base and J by 6 bases, with 13 bases between them. CDR3 length: 15 amino acids. The germline CDR1 and CDR2 sequences are LGHNA and YSLEER. The CDR3 DNA sequence: TGCGCCAGCAGCCAAGCTACAGGGTTGGTCAATGAGCAGTTCTTC. Protein: CASSQATGLVNEQFF.

The chain carries TRBV29-1 and TRBJ2-3, with D tentatively TRBD1 (5 bases). CDR3 length equals 13 residues. Germline V lookup: CDR1 SQVTM, CDR2 ANQGSEA. V was cut by 6 bases and J by 0 bases, with 10 bases left in between. The CDR3 loop is CSVGHYSTDTQYF. Written as DNA, the CDR3 is TGCAGCGTCGGACACTATAGCACAGATACGCAGTATTTT.